This T cell receptor (beta chain) comes out of a study of Ad26.COV2.S vaccination and SARS-CoV-2 variants. CDR3 length equals 15 residues. The sample's treatment: 19 received Ad26.COV2.S at low or high dose, single or two shots; roughly five received placebo; per-sample allocation not given. Specimen acquisition occurred on day 63 following the initial vaccine or placebo injection. The data were produced by immunoSEQ multiplex PCR, yet TCRdb's version contains in-frame clones alone and is incomplete. The sample contains about 350,000 clones, more than 85% of which appear only once. The chain carries TRBV1 and TRBJ1-5; the table gives TRBD1 as D, unverified against the DNA. TRBV1 is designated a pseudogene. The starting material was peripheral blood, obtained in a trial of Ad26.COV2.S vaccine versus placebo. The TCR sequence derives from a person aged 18-65 years who received the Ad26.COV2.S COVID-19 vaccine or a placebo. The CDR3 spells CTSSPPTGENQPQHF. The CDR3 DNA follows: TGCACCAGCAGCCCCCCGACAGGGGAAAATCAGCCCCAGCATTTT.